This T cell receptor (beta chain) appears in the sequencing data of a study of T cells in localized non-small cell lung cancer (TCRdb year 2020). A note on the overall study: Comparing tumors with uninvolved tumor-adjacent lungs, the study looked at the T cell repertoires of 236 patients with early-stage NSCLC. The cohort was made up of fewer than 250 treatment-naive NSCLC patients whose localized lung tumors had been resected. Of the NSCLC patients, fewer than 150 were male and approximately 97 were female, and the mean age was about 69 years.

The CDR3 covers 15 residues, taking in both the cysteine and the phenylalanine. The sequence is cut down to CDR3 DNA, 45 bases in frame from base 1. The germline V gene gives CDR1 as ENHRY and CDR2 as SYGVKD. Trimming takes 2 bases from V and 4 bases from J, and the germline ends sit 12 bases apart. The immunoSEQ Assay was used to sequence TCR beta CDR3 regions from DNA. From the authors' description of their analysis: T cell density was computed as TCR beta template counts normalized to usable DNA estimated by amplifying housekeeping genes. Richness was estimated using the preseqR package, with extrapolation to 400,000 templates for PBMC samples and to 120,000 templates for tissue samples. Clonality was defined by subtracting Pielou's evenness from one. To identify tissue-enriched TCRs, differential abundance testing was run on productive amino-acid clonotypes with a minimum total count of 5 and an alpha of 0.1. The Jaccard Index and the Morisita Overlap Index were used to measure how much the repertoires overlapped between compartments. GLIPH grouped TCR beta CDR3s together with public tetramer-defined viral CDR3s, and a viral motif had to include at least three viral sequences and show V-gene enrichment. TCRdb took this table from immuneACCESS and kept in-frame rearrangements with V and J called. Such tables lack part of the clones; where checked against another copy, unresolved V genes explain under half of the gap, and the rest is unexplained. V and J calls plus clone size are reproduced from that table; the DNA served to infer D and trimming. The sample table records tens of thousands of clones; around nine tenths of these occur just once. The ten largest clones add up to 22% of the sample.

A word on this clone: Its target antigen remains unknown. There are no base qualities to consult, and no much larger clone falls within one base.

Findings and caveats that apply to the study as a whole: Because the study design was exploratory, TCR variables were selected using unadjusted p-values without false-discovery rate correction. The highest T cell clonality was observed in uninvolved tumor-adjacent lung, where clonality exceeded that of tumor, suggesting that antigenic responses were more focused in uninvolved tumor-adjacent lung. A median of about 50 of the top 100 tumor clones turned up in the paired uninvolved adjacent lung, and 25 to 35 of those clones also ranked among the top 100 of that same adjacent lung. Longer overall survival was associated with higher T cell density in blood, whereas shorter survival was associated with higher clonality in adjacent lung. Because multi-region tumor sequencing was not performed, intratumor heterogeneity could not be ruled out.

At diagnosis, tumor, uninvolved tumor-adjacent lung and peripheral blood were collected and then preserved as a mix of FFPE and fresh-frozen material. Blood samples were analyzed as peripheral blood mononuclear cells for TCR repertoire profiling. Sequencing used peripheral blood, obtained before any cancer treatment. This chain is built from TRBV10-3 and TRBJ2-1, with the D call perhaps TRBD1 or TRBD2, as 6 bases match in each case. This TCR came from a man aged 40 to 70 with stage I squamous cell lung carcinoma. The DNA reads as follows: TGTGCCATCAGTGAGCCGGGGGCAGCGTACAATGAGCAGTTCTTC. Translated, it reads CAISEPGAAYNEQFF.